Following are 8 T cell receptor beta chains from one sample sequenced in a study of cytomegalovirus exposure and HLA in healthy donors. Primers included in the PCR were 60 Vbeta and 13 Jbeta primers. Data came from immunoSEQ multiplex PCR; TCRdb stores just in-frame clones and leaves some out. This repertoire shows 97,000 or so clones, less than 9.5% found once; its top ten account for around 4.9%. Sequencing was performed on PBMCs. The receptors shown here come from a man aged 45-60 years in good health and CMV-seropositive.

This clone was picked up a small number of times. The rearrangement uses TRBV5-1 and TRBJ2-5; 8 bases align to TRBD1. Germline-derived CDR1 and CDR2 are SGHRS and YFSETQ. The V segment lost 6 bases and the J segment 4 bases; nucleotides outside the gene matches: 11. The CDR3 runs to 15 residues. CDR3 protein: CASKYTQGVVETQYF. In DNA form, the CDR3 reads TGCGCCAGCAAATATACACAGGGGGTAGTAGAGACCCAGTACTTC. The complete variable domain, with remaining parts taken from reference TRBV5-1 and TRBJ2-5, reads KAGVTQTPRYLIKTRGQQVTLSCSPISGHRSVSWYQQTPGQGLQFLFEYFSETQRNKGNFPGRFSGRQFSNSRSEMNVSTLELGDSALYLCASKYTQGVVETQYFGPGTRLLVL.

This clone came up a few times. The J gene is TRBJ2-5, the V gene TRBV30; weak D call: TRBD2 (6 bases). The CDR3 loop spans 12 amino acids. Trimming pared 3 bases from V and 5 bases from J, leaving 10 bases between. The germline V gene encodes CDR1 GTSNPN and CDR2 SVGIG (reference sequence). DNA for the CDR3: TGTGCCTGGAGCGGGAGTAGGGAGACCCAGTACTTC. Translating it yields CAWSGSRETQYF.

CDR3 coding DNA: TGTGCCACCAGCTTGCGACAGGGGGCTTTGGAGACCCAGTACTTC. Translating it yields CATSLRQGALETQYF. The genes are TRBV15 and TRBJ2-5; 10 bases line up with TRBD1. V lost 5 bases to trimming and J lost 5 bases; unmatched junction nucleotides: 8. CDR1 and CDR2 from the germline V gene are LNHNV and YYDKDF (reference sequence). The CDR3 is 15 amino acids.

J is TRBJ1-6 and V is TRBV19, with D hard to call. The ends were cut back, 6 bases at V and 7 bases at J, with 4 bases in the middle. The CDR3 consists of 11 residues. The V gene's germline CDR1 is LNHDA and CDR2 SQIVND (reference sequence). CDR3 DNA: TGTGCCAGTAGCGGGAATTCACCCCTCCACTTT. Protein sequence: CASSGNSPLHF.

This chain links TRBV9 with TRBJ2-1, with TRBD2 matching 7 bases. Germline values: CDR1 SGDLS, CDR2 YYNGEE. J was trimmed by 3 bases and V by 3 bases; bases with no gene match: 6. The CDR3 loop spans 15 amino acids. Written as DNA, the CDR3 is TGTGCCAGCAGCGAGGGCGGGAGTTTCTACAATGAGCAGTTCTTC. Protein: CASSEGGSFYNEQFF.

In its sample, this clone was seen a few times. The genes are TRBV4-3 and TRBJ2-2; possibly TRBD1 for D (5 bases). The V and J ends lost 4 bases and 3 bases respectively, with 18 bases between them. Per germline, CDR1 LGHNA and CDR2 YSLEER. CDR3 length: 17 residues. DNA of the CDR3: TGCGCCAGCAGCCGGTCCGACAGAATAGTCGACACCGGGGAGCTGTTTTTT. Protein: CASSRSDRIVDTGELFF.

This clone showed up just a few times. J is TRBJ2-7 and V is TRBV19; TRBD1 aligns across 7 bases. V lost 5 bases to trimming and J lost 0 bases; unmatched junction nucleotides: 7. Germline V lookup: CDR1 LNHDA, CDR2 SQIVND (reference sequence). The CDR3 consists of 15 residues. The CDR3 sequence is CASSATGAISYEQYF. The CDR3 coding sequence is TGTGCCAGTAGTGCCACAGGGGCGATCTCCTACGAGCAGTACTTC.

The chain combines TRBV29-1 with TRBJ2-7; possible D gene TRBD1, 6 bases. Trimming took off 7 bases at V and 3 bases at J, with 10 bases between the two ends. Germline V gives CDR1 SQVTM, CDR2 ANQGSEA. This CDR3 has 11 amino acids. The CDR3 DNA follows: TGCAGCGGGACAGAGGGCTACGAGCAGTACTTC. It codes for CSGTEGYEQYF.